This is a list of T cell receptor beta chains from one sample in a study of blood T cell repertoires in COVID-19. Libraries were prepared by immunoSEQ multiplex PCR; TCRdb keeps only in-frame clonotypes and omits some of them. The table has about 50,000 clones, around 88% seen once. The sequenced material came from peripheral blood. Source of these receptors: a woman in her fifties or sixties with acute or convalescent COVID-19. The CDR3 runs from the conserved cysteine through the conserved F or W. The D gene is left open where the match is weak. Only some rows state a clone size, as once, few, many or a class for expanded clones.

>few|NA|TRBV7-9|TRBJ1-1
TGTGCCAGCAACTTCGGCAGGATGAACACTGAAGCTTTCTTT
CASNFGRMNTEAFF
>NA|NA|TRBV5-4|TRBJ1-1
TGTGCCAGCAGCTCAACGGGGGTGAACACTGAAGCTTTCTTT
CASSSTGVNTEAFF
>once|TRBD2|TRBV3-1/TRBV3-2|TRBJ2-7
TGTGCCAGCAGCCCCGGACGGCGGGAGAGGTACTTC
CASSPGRRERYF
>NA|TRBD2|TRBV5-1|TRBJ2-1
TGCGCCAGCTCTCCCGGGACTAGTTACAATGAGCAGTTCTTC
CASSPGTSYNEQFF
>NA|TRBD1|TRBV5-1|TRBJ1-6
TGCGCCAGCAGCTGGAGACAGGGGGACAATTCACCCCTCCACTTT
CASSWRQGDNSPLHF
>NA|TRBD1|TRBV19|TRBJ1-5
TGTGCCAGTAGGGAGACAGGGAACAGCAATCAGCCCCAGCATTTT
CASRETGNSNQPQHF
>NA|NA|TRBV7-2|TRBJ1-1
TGTGCCAGCAGCTCAGCACAGGGTTTTATGACTGAAGCTTTCTTT
CASSSAQGFMTEAFF
>once|TRBD2|TRBV19|TRBJ2-3
TGTGCCAGTAGTAGAAGGACTAGCGGTATACGGGTCGCAGATACGCAGTATTTT
CASSRRTSGIRVADTQYF
>NA|NA|TRBV10-3|TRBJ2-2
TGTGCCATCAGTGAGGGGGGGACCGGGGAGCTGTTTTTT
CAISEGGTGELFF
>NA|NA|TRBV6-1|TRBJ2-4
TGTGCCAGCAGTGAAGCTTGGACTGTAGCCAAAAACATTCAGTACTTC
CASSEAWTVAKNIQYF
>few|NA|TRBV7-3|TRBJ2-3
TGTGCCAGCAGCCCTGTCGGTCTCCCAGATACGCAGTATTTT
CASSPVGLPDTQYF